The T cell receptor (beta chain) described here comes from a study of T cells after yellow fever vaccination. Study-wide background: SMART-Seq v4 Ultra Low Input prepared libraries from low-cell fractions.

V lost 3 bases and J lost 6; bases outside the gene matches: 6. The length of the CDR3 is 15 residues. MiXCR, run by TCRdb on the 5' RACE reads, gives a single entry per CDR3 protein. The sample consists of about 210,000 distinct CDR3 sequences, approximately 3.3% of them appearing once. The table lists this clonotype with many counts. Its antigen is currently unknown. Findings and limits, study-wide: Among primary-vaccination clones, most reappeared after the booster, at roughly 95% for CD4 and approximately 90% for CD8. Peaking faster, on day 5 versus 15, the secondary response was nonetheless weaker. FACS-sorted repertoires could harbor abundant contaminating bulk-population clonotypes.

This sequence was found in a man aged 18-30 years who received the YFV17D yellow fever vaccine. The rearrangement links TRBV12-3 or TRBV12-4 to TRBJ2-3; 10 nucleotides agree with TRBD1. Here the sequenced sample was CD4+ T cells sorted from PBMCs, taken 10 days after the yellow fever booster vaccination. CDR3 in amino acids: CASSFLGQGGDTQYF. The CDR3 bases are TGTGCCAGCAGTTTTCTTGGACAGGGGGGGGATACGCAGTATTTT.